The TCR beta chain under discussion was sequenced for a study of T cell changes during pregnancy in multiple sclerosis. Per the germline V gene, CDR1 is MGHDK and CDR2 is SYGVNS. The CDR3 sequence is 14 residues long. The V gene lost 6 bases and the J gene lost 9 bases, with 18 bases spanning the gap. Profiling relied on immunoSEQ multiplex PCR, and the TCRdb table lists in-frame clones only, not all of them. The table shows around 28,000 clones, with 90% occurring only once. The rearrangement links TRBV25-1 to TRBJ2-1; weak D call: TRBD2 (6 bases). The specimen was CD8+ T cells from peripheral blood mononuclear cells, collected in the second trimester of pregnancy. This receptor was taken from a female donor with multiple sclerosis, enrolled in a pregnancy study. CDR3 sequence: CASSSAEGGSEQFF. In DNA form, the CDR3 reads TGTGCCAGCAGCAGTGCGGAGGGAGGCAGTGAGCAGTTCTTC.